This T cell receptor beta chain emerged from a study of identifying expanded T cells in peripheral blood. Study-wide findings and caveats: Technical replicates showed around 1.2 changed clones; roughly two weeks about 16; four weeks 19.

The assay was immunoSEQ multiplex PCR, and TCRdb's table has in-frame clones only and misses some. This repertoire shows around 120,000 clones, 75% to 90% found once; its top ten account for 7% to 10%. As concerns this clone: Antigen specificity is unknown.

The CDR3 has 15 amino acids. V was clipped by 3 bases and J by 2 bases; unmatched bases: 7. Germline lookup yields CDR1 LNHDA and CDR2 SQIVND (reference sequence). This sequence joins TRBV19 and TRBJ2-7; 7 nucleotides agree with TRBD1. The source of this sequence is a person aged 18 to 70 in good health. Sequenced material: blood. This CDR3 is CASSIVRGGTYEQYF. In nucleotides, the CDR3 is TGTGCCAGTAGTATCGTCCGAGGGGGCACCTACGAGCAGTACTTC.